This T cell receptor beta chain was sequenced in a study of early T cells in non-severe SARS-CoV-2 infection. TCRdb fed the 5' RACE reads into MiXCR, producing one record per CDR3 protein. The repertoire holds about 26,000 distinct CDR3 sequences, with 4.5% to 5.5% as singletons. This CDR3 has 14 amino acids. Germline CDR1 reads MNHEY; CDR2 reads SVGAGI. V shed 6 bases, J shed 5 bases, and the junction held 7 bases outside the gene matches. Sequencing input: whole blood. V and J are TRBV6-5 and TRBJ2-3; 8 bases fit TRBD2. The TCR comes from an adult who was a healthcare worker with PCR-confirmed SARS-CoV-2 infection or an uninfected control (not recorded which). DNA of the CDR3: TGTGCCAGCAGGAGTAGCGGGGCTAGAGATACGCAGTATTTT. It encodes CASRSSGARDTQYF.